These T cell receptor beta chains were read from a single sample in a study of OX40 agonist ivuxolimab in advanced cancers. The table came from immunoSEQ multiplex PCR; TCRdb's copy has only in-frame clones and leaves some out. The data show roughly 76,000 clones, about 91% seen once. The sample consisted of CD4+ or CD8+ T cells sorted from blood, taken in a trial of the OX40 agonist ivuxolimab. The receptors were gathered from an adult with an advanced solid tumor such as melanoma, head and neck, liver or kidney cancer. CDR3s include the opening cysteine and the closing phenylalanine or tryptophan. A D gene is named only where the DNA matches it firmly. Clone size is given for some rows only: seen once, a few or many times, or a class if the clone is expanded.

clone size	V gene	CDR3 length	J gene	D gene	CDR3 DNA	CDR3 protein
NA	TRBV11-2	17	TRBJ2-7	NA	TGTGCCAGCAGCAAAGTCAGTGGTAAGCGGGCTTCCTACGAGCAGTACTTC	CASSKVSGKRASYEQYF
NA	TRBV28	15	TRBJ1-2	NA	TGTGCCAGCAGTTTAGGGGTGGGAAGGAACTATGGCTACACCTTC	CASSLGVGRNYGYTF
NA	TRBV30	13	TRBJ1-1	NA	TGTGCCTGGAGTGTACAGGTGAACACTGAAGCTTTCTTT	CAWSVQVNTEAFF
NA	TRBV5-1	16	TRBJ2-2	NA	TGCGCCAGCAGCTTGCGGCAGGGGATCCCCACTGGGGAGCTGTTTTTT	CASSLRQGIPTGELFF
once	TRBV7-8	16	TRBJ2-7	NA	TGTGCCAGCAGCTTAACGAGAGGACTAACAACCTACGAGCAGTACTTC	CASSLTRGLTTYEQYF
NA	TRBV14	16	TRBJ2-1	TRBD1	TGTGCCAGCAGCCCAGGTCGGCAGGGGGCTCGAAATGAGCAGTTCTTC	CASSPGRQGARNEQFF
NA	TRBV9	14	TRBJ2-3	NA	TGTGCCAGCAGCGCCCTAGAAACCACAGATACGCAGTATTTT	CASSALETTDTQYF
few	TRBV4-1	14	TRBJ2-7	NA	TGCGCCAGCAGCCCCTCCCGGGGGGCGGGCGAGCAGTACTTC	CASSPSRGAGEQYF
NA	TRBV7-3	14	TRBJ1-1	NA	TGTGCCAGCAGCCCCATGGGGGGCTCCACTGAAGCTTTCTTT	CASSPMGGSTEAFF
NA	TRBV6-5	13	TRBJ1-6	NA	TGTGCCAGCAGTTACTCTAGCGTGTCACCCCTCCACTTT	CASSYSSVSPLHF
NA	TRBV10-3	16	TRBJ2-5	NA	TGTGCCATCAGTGAGTCGAGGAGGGGCATCCAAGAGACCCAGTACTTC	CAISESRRGIQETQYF
NA	TRBV9	15	TRBJ2-5	NA	TGTGCCAGCAGCGTAGGCGGTTCGTACCAAGAGACCCAGTACTTC	CASSVGGSYQETQYF
NA	TRBV2	14	TRBJ2-7	NA	TGTGCCAGCAGTGGGGGGGCGAGCGTGTACGAGCAGTACTTC	CASSGGASVYEQYF
NA	TRBV7-2	14	TRBJ2-1	NA	TGTGCCAGCAACCGTATACAGGGAGGCAATGAGCAGTTCTTC	CASNRIQGGNEQFF
NA	TRBV7-2	14	TRBJ1-2	TRBD1	TGTGCCAGCAGTCCCGGGACAGGGACATATGGCTACACCTTC	CASSPGTGTYGYTF
NA	TRBV28	12	TRBJ2-3	NA	TGTGCCAGCAGTAAAGACACAGATACGCAGTATTTT	CASSKDTDTQYF
NA	TRBV5-5	14	TRBJ2-5	NA	TGTGCCAGCAGCTTGGGGACAGCGGGAGAGACCCAGTACTTC	CASSLGTAGETQYF
NA	TRBV5-1	14	TRBJ2-3	NA	TGCGCCAGCAGCTTGGCGGGGGTATTGGATACGCAGTATTTT	CASSLAGVLDTQYF
NA	TRBV7-9	13	TRBJ1-1	NA	TGTGCCAGCAGCTTGATGGAGCGCACTGAAGCTTTCTTT	CASSLMERTEAFF
NA	TRBV11-2	15	TRBJ1-4	NA	TGTGCCAGCAGCTCTTACAGGGAAACTAATGAAAAACTGTTTTTT	CASSSYRETNEKLFF
NA	TRBV7-9	15	TRBJ2-1	NA	TGTGCCAGCAGCTTAGCGCTGGTCCCTTATCTTGAGCAGTTCTTC	CASSLALVPYLEQFF
NA	TRBV6-1	13	TRBJ2-3	TRBD1	TGTGCCAGCAGCCACGGGACAGCAGATACGCAGTATTTT	CASSHGTADTQYF
once	TRBV4-1	14	TRBJ1-5	TRBD1	TGCGCCAGCAGCCCCGACAGGGGAAATCAGCCCCAGCATTTT	CASSPDRGNQPQHF
once	TRBV19	12	TRBJ2-5	NA	TGTGCCAGTAGTCTATACGGCGAGACCCAGTACTTC	CASSLYGETQYF
NA	TRBV6-1	17	TRBJ2-7	NA	TGTGCCAGCAGTGATGGAGCCGGGACGGCAGTCCCCTACGAGCAGTACTTC	CASSDGAGTAVPYEQYF
NA	TRBV5-1	13	TRBJ2-1	NA	TGCGCCAGCAGCTGGGACAACAACAATGAGCAGTTCTTC	CASSWDNNNEQFF
NA	TRBV7-2	14	TRBJ2-2	NA	TGTGCCAGCAGCCGGCTGGCGGGAACCGGGGAGCTGTTTTTT	CASSRLAGTGELFF
once	TRBV6-4	13	TRBJ2-1	NA	TGTGCCAGCAGTCCAGAGACATCAGCGGCGCAGTTCTTC	CASSPETSAAQFF
NA	TRBV4-2	18	TRBJ2-3	NA	TGTGCCAGCAGCCAAGATCCGCAGGGGCACCGTAGCACAGATACGCAGTATTTT	CASSQDPQGHRSTDTQYF
NA	TRBV7-2	15	TRBJ2-7	NA	TGTGCCAGCAGCTTAGCTCGGCGGGATACCTACGAGCAGTACTTC	CASSLARRDTYEQYF
NA	TRBV28	16	TRBJ1-5	TRBD1	TGTGCCAGCAGTTCCCACAGGGGGCTTCGCAATCGGCCCCAGCATTTT	CASSSHRGLRNRPQHF
NA	TRBV4-1	15	TRBJ1-2	NA	TGCGCCAGCAGCCAAGAGATGAGGAGGGGCTATGGCTACACCTTC	CASSQEMRRGYGYTF
NA	TRBV29-1	14	TRBJ1-2	TRBD1	TGCAGCGGAACCGGGACAGTCGGGAGGGGTGGCTACACCTTC	CSGTGTVGRGGYTF
NA	TRBV30	15	TRBJ2-2	NA	TGTGCCTGGAGACCACCCGACAGGGGAGGGGGGGAGCTGTTTTTT	CAWRPPDRGGGELFF
NA	TRBV11-2	16	TRBJ2-3	NA	TGTGCCAGCAGCGTACGCTGGGGGATTAGCACAGATACGCAGTATTTT	CASSVRWGISTDTQYF
NA	TRBV19	17	TRBJ2-2	NA	TGTGCCAGTAGATATACCCTGGCTAGAAGGAGCACCGGGGAGCTGTTTTTT	CASRYTLARRSTGELFF
NA	TRBV29-1	12	TRBJ2-5	TRBD1	TGCAGCGTTCATACAGGGGGCGAGACCCAGTACTTC	CSVHTGGETQYF
NA	TRBV2	15	TRBJ2-2	TRBD1	TGTGCCAGCAGTGTAACAGGGGGAACGGTCGGGGAGCTGTTTTTT	CASSVTGGTVGELFF
NA	TRBV9	13	TRBJ2-2	NA	TGTGCCAGCAGCGTGAAGAACACCGGGGAGCTGTTTTTT	CASSVKNTGELFF
NA	TRBV27	15	TRBJ2-5	NA	TGTGCCAGCAGGCCCGGGACTGGGACATCGGAGACCCAGTACTTC	CASRPGTGTSETQYF
NA	TRBV30	13	TRBJ1-1	NA	TGTGCCTGGAGATTCGGGGCCGGAACTGAAGCTTTCTTT	CAWRFGAGTEAFF
NA	TRBV7-9	19	TRBJ2-7	TRBD1	TGTGCCAGCAGCTTCTTCGGACAGGCGAGGCCTCGAAAGCCCTACGAGCAGTACTTC	CASSFFGQARPRKPYEQYF
NA	TRBV9	14	TRBJ2-5	NA	TGTGCCAGCAGCCCATCGGTGGCCTTTGAGACCCAGTACTTC	CASSPSVAFETQYF
NA	TRBV5-1	14	TRBJ2-1	TRBD1	TGCGCCAGCAGCATGGGACAGGCGCGGGATGAGCAGTTCTTC	CASSMGQARDEQFF
once	TRBV5-1	15	TRBJ1-2	TRBD1	TGCGCCAGCAGCTTGGGGGACAGCCCATCGGGGGGCTACACCTTC	CASSLGDSPSGGYTF
NA	TRBV9	18	TRBJ2-4	TRBD1	TGTGCCAGCAGCGTAGGCCAGGGGGAGAAACTAGCCAAAAACATTCAGTACTTC	CASSVGQGEKLAKNIQYF
NA	TRBV7-2	15	TRBJ2-4	NA	TGTGCCAGCAGCCCACTAACATTAGCCAAAAACATTCAGTACTTC	CASSPLTLAKNIQYF
few	TRBV11-3	13	TRBJ2-2	TRBD1	TGTGCCAGCGGCCAGGGGGACACCGGGGAGCTGTTTTTT	CASGQGDTGELFF
NA	TRBV30	14	TRBJ2-3	TRBD1	TGTGCCTGGAGTGTAGACAGGGGGGCAGATACGCAGTATTTT	CAWSVDRGADTQYF
NA	TRBV10-3	13	TRBJ2-3	NA	TGTGCCATCAGTGGGTCAGGCACAGATACGCAGTATTTT	CAISGSGTDTQYF
NA	TRBV23-1	14	TRBJ1-1	NA	TGCGCCAGCAGTTCCAAGGGGGGGGTAACTGAAGCTTTCTTT	CASSSKGGVTEAFF
NA	TRBV4-3	14	TRBJ1-1	TRBD1	TGCGCCAGCAGCATGCAGGGGGCGCAGACTGAAGCTTTCTTT	CASSMQGAQTEAFF
NA	TRBV2	15	TRBJ2-5	TRBD2	TGTGCCAGCAGTGATGCTCTAGCGGGATTAGAGACCCAGTACTTC	CASSDALAGLETQYF
NA	TRBV5-1	16	TRBJ2-7	TRBD2	TGCGCCAGCAGCCAAGATACGACTAGCCGTCCATACGAGCAGTACTTC	CASSQDTTSRPYEQYF
NA	TRBV6-5	16	TRBJ2-5	TRBD2	TGTGCCAGCAGTTACTCGGGGAGGGAGGTCCAAGAGACCCAGTACTTC	CASSYSGREVQETQYF
few	TRBV18	15	TRBJ2-7	NA	TGTGCCAGCTCATCGGTACACGGAGGATGGAACGAGCAGTACTTC	CASSSVHGGWNEQYF
NA	TRBV6-5	14	TRBJ1-1	NA	TGTGCCAGCAGTTACGTGGGCCCAAACACTGAAGCTTTCTTT	CASSYVGPNTEAFF
NA	TRBV5-1	15	TRBJ2-7	NA	TGCGCCAGCAGCTCGTCAACCGCTGGACATGGCGAGCAGTACTTC	CASSSSTAGHGEQYF
NA	TRBV2	15	TRBJ2-2	TRBD2	TGTGCCAGCGGGCTAGCGGGAGGATATACCGGGGAGCTGTTTTTT	CASGLAGGYTGELFF